The rows below give T cell receptor beta chains drawn from one sample of a study of a mutant IDH1 vaccine in newly diagnosed glioma. The method was immunoSEQ multiplex PCR; TCRdb's version includes in-frame clones alone and lacks a portion of them. In the table there are 70,000 to 90,000 clones, 75% to 85% of which are singletons. These receptors' targets are unknown. This specimen was PBMCs, taken from a glioma patient whose treatment included an IDH1 peptide vaccine. Source of these receptors: a man aged 25 to 40 with glioma. Some clones in this sample may be carry-over from other donors' samples. Each CDR3 is given with its conserved first and last residue. The D gene is left open where the match is weak. Clone size, where shown, is once, few, many, or a class for clones that have expanded.

v_call: TRBV4-2
cdr3_length: 15
j_call: TRBJ2-7
d_call: NA
clone_size: NA
cdr3_nt: TGTGCCAGCAACGCGGGGTCATCTAACTCCTACGAGCAGTACTTC
cdr3_aa: CASNAGSSNSYEQYF

v_call: TRBV7-7
cdr3_length: 17
j_call: TRBJ2-7
d_call: TRBD1
clone_size: NA
cdr3_nt: TGTGCCAGCAGCCCGCGGACAGGGGAGGTTGCGTACTACGAGCAGTACTTC
cdr3_aa: CASSPRTGEVAYYEQYF

v_call: TRBV11-2
cdr3_length: 14
j_call: TRBJ2-5
d_call: NA
clone_size: NA
cdr3_nt: TGTGCCAGCAGCCCGCAGAGGGCGGCGGAGACCCAGTACTTC
cdr3_aa: CASSPQRAAETQYF

v_call: TRBV28
cdr3_length: 14
j_call: TRBJ2-1
d_call: TRBD2
clone_size: NA
cdr3_nt: TGTGCCAGCAGCAGTAGCGGGGGGGCGGATGAGCAGTTCTTC
cdr3_aa: CASSSSGGADEQFF

v_call: TRBV19
cdr3_length: 13
j_call: TRBJ2-1
d_call: TRBD1
clone_size: once
cdr3_nt: TGTGCCAGTAGTAGGACAGGGCTGAATGAGCAGTTCTTC
cdr3_aa: CASSRTGLNEQFF

v_call: TRBV10-3
cdr3_length: 15
j_call: TRBJ2-3
d_call: NA
clone_size: NA
cdr3_nt: TGTGCCATCAGTGAGGACGGGGACTCTGCAGATACGCAGTATTTT
cdr3_aa: CAISEDGDSADTQYF

v_call: TRBV28
cdr3_length: 14
j_call: TRBJ2-2
d_call: TRBD1
clone_size: NA
cdr3_nt: TGTGCCAGCGAGGGACAGCTTACCACCGGGGAGCTGTTTTTT
cdr3_aa: CASEGQLTTGELFF

v_call: TRBV30
cdr3_length: 14
j_call: TRBJ2-5
d_call: NA
clone_size: NA
cdr3_nt: TGTGCCTGGAGTGTAGGACTTCAGGGAGAGACCCAGTACTTC
cdr3_aa: CAWSVGLQGETQYF

v_call: TRBV10-2
cdr3_length: 13
j_call: TRBJ1-3
d_call: NA
clone_size: NA
cdr3_nt: TGCGCCTCTGCTCAGAGCTCTGGAAACACCATATATTTT
cdr3_aa: CASAQSSGNTIYF

v_call: TRBV5-8
cdr3_length: 16
j_call: TRBJ2-1
d_call: NA
clone_size: NA
cdr3_nt: TGTGCCAGCAGCACCGGGACACCCCGGTTAGTCAATGAGCAGTTCTTC
cdr3_aa: CASSTGTPRLVNEQFF

v_call: TRBV6-1
cdr3_length: 15
j_call: TRBJ1-4
d_call: NA
clone_size: NA
cdr3_nt: TGTGCCAGCAGGTTTGGGACCCATGGAAGGGAAAAACTGTTTTTT
cdr3_aa: CASRFGTHGREKLFF

v_call: TRBV2
cdr3_length: 14
j_call: TRBJ2-1
d_call: TRBD2
clone_size: NA
cdr3_nt: TGTGCCAGGGGACTAGCGGCCTCCTACAATGAGCAGTTCTTC
cdr3_aa: CARGLAASYNEQFF

v_call: TRBV7-9
cdr3_length: 17
j_call: TRBJ1-5
d_call: NA
clone_size: NA
cdr3_nt: TGTGCCAGCAGCTTTGCCAAAGAACAGGGTATAGGACAGCCCCAGCATTTT
cdr3_aa: CASSFAKEQGIGQPQHF